The present TCR beta chain was sequenced within a study of response to subunit inactivated influenza vaccine (dated by TCRdb to the late 2010s). For context, the study as a whole: Deep quantitative profiling of the T cell receptor repertoire was used in the study to follow responses to a trivalent subunit inactivated influenza vaccine. Summary of the overall study and its limitations: It was suggested by the authors that each seasonal influenza vaccination may recruit only a limited number of new T cells.

The CDR3 contains 18 residues, cysteine and phenylalanine counted. Only the CDR3 region is kept as DNA, spanning 54 bases read in frame from base 1. The germline V gene provides CDR1 SQVTM and CDR2 ANQGSEA. V loses 7 bases at its end and J loses 0 bases; junction bases beyond the gene matches: 14. Library method: RT-PCR. The instrument given in TCRdb is Illumina HiSeq 2500. Using fastp at Q25 and MiXCR, TCRdb reprocessed the public reads and kept productive beta chains. Rows matching on CDR3 protein sequence are summarized as one entry with the most common DNA and genes. The sample data list about 610,000 distinct CDR3 sequences, and 14% of these were observed just once. The ten most abundant clones make up over 8.5% of the sample. This clonotype showed up just a few times. The antigen it recognizes is unknown. Base qualities are not at hand, and no much larger clone is one base apart.

The sequencing here drew on PBMCs from blood, taken approximately 13 days after vaccination. The clonotype originates from a middle-aged man who received an inactivated influenza vaccine. Donor details come from another sample of the same person, matched by shared clones. The sequence joins TRBV29-1 to TRBJ2-2; the junction holds 10 bases that match TRBD2. The CDR3 protein sequence reads: CSADPGTSESANTGELFF. The nucleotide sequence is given as TGCAGCGCTGACCCCGGGACTAGCGAGAGCGCGAACACCGGGGAGCTGTTTTTT.